These T cell receptor beta chains were read from a single sample in a study of T cells in Graves' hyperthyroidism and ophthalmopathy. TCRdb re-derived calls from the multiplex PCR reads in MiXCR, one entry per CDR3 protein. This table has about 420,000 distinct CDR3 sequences, 15% to 18% appearing once. Sequencing input: blood. The receptors shown here come from a woman under 30 with Graves' hyperthyroidism. The CDR3 runs from the conserved cysteine through the conserved F or W. The D gene is left open where the match is weak. Clone size is stated in some rows and not others, as once, few, many or a class when expanded.

clone size: many; J gene: TRBJ2-3; D gene: .; V gene: TRBV27; CDR3 protein: CASSGGRRDTQYF; CDR3 DNA: TGTGCCAGCAGCGGGGGGCGTAGAGATACGCAGTATTTT
clone size: many; J gene: TRBJ1-2; D gene: .; V gene: TRBV12-3/TRBV12-4; CDR3 protein: CASSPWASGGYTF; CDR3 DNA: TGTGCCAGCAGTCCATGGGCCTCGGGGGGCTACACCTTC
clone size: many; J gene: TRBJ1-1; D gene: .; V gene: TRBV20-1; CDR3 protein: CSAWSASMNTEAFF; CDR3 DNA: TGCAGTGCCTGGTCGGCGAGCATGAACACTGAAGCTTTCTTT
clone size: many; J gene: TRBJ1-2; D gene: .; V gene: TRBV30; CDR3 protein: CASRRYGEDGYTF; CDR3 DNA: TGTGCCTCTCGAAGGTATGGTGAGGATGGCTACACCTTC
clone size: many; J gene: TRBJ2-2; D gene: TRBD2; V gene: TRBV18; CDR3 protein: CASSPWTSSTIGELFF; CDR3 DNA: TGTGCCAGCTCACCGTGGACTAGTTCAACTATCGGGGAGCTGTTTTTT
clone size: many; J gene: TRBJ1-3; D gene: .; V gene: TRBV3-1; CDR3 protein: CASSQRDRAGNTIYF; CDR3 DNA: TGTGCCAGCAGCCAGCGGGACCGAGCCGGAAACACCATATATTTT
clone size: .; J gene: TRBJ1-6; D gene: .; V gene: TRBV5-1; CDR3 protein: CASSLGTLDNSPLHF; CDR3 DNA: TGCGCCAGCAGCTTGGGGACCCTGGATAATTCACCCCTCCACTTT
clone size: many; J gene: TRBJ1-2; D gene: .; V gene: TRBV6-5; CDR3 protein: CASSYSRTTRSYTF; CDR3 DNA: TGTGCCAGCAGTTACTCGAGGACGACAAGGAGCTACACCTTC
clone size: .; J gene: TRBJ2-2; D gene: .; V gene: TRBV5-6; CDR3 protein: CASSLDRAGELFF; CDR3 DNA: TGTGCCAGCAGCTTGGACAGGGCCGGGGAGCTGTTTTTT
clone size: many; J gene: TRBJ2-2; D gene: .; V gene: TRBV2; CDR3 protein: CASSERGEGRTGELFF; CDR3 DNA: TGTGCCAGCAGTGAAAGGGGGGAGGGCCGCACCGGGGAGCTGTTTTTT
clone size: many; J gene: TRBJ1-1; D gene: TRBD1; V gene: TRBV4-1; CDR3 protein: CASSPTGVTDTEAFF; CDR3 DNA: TGCGCCAGCAGCCCCACAGGGGTAACTGACACTGAAGCTTTCTTT
clone size: many; J gene: TRBJ2-7; D gene: .; V gene: TRBV2; CDR3 protein: CASSEAPPWGLTQSSYEQYF; CDR3 DNA: TGTGCCAGCAGTGAAGCACCTCCCTGGGGACTGACGCAGAGCTCCTACGAGCAGTACTTC
clone size: many; J gene: TRBJ2-1; D gene: TRBD1; V gene: TRBV5-1; CDR3 protein: CASSSRQGAKGGYNEQFF; CDR3 DNA: TGCGCCAGCAGCTCTCGACAGGGGGCAAAAGGGGGCTACAATGAGCAGTTCTTC
clone size: many; J gene: TRBJ2-5; D gene: .; V gene: TRBV12-3/TRBV12-4; CDR3 protein: CATHSGVGETQYF; CDR3 DNA: TGTGCCACCCACTCCGGGGTGGGAGAGACCCAGTACTTC
clone size: .; J gene: TRBJ2-1; D gene: .; V gene: TRBV9; CDR3 protein: CASSVARGTVYNEQFF; CDR3 DNA: TGTGCCAGCAGCGTAGCTCGGGGGACCGTTTACAATGAGCAGTTCTTC
clone size: many; J gene: TRBJ2-6; D gene: TRBD2; V gene: TRBV30; CDR3 protein: CAWRRGTSGANVLTF; CDR3 DNA: TGTGCCTGGAGGCGGGGGACTTCTGGGGCCAACGTCCTGACTTTC
clone size: .; J gene: TRBJ2-7; D gene: TRBD1; V gene: TRBV19; CDR3 protein: CASSVTGGNEQYF; CDR3 DNA: TGTGCCAGTAGTGTGACAGGGGGGAACGAGCAGTACTTC
clone size: many; J gene: TRBJ1-4; D gene: .; V gene: TRBV2; CDR3 protein: CASSMPFHSGEKLFF; CDR3 DNA: TGTGCCAGCAGTATGCCGTTCCACTCAGGTGAAAAACTGTTTTTT
clone size: .; J gene: TRBJ1-3; D gene: .; V gene: TRBV7-9; CDR3 protein: CASSRFLGTVGNTIYF; CDR3 DNA: TGTGCCAGCAGCAGATTCCTCGGGACCGTTGGAAACACCATATATTTT
clone size: few; J gene: TRBJ2-7; D gene: TRBD1; V gene: TRBV5-1; CDR3 protein: CASSSRGQGAEQYF; CDR3 DNA: TGTGCCAGCAGCTCTCGGGGACAGGGGGCTGAGCAGTACTTC
clone size: .; J gene: TRBJ1-4; D gene: .; V gene: TRBV6-2/TRBV6-3; CDR3 protein: CASGYRDEKLFF; CDR3 DNA: TGTGCCAGCGGGTATCGGGATGAAAAACTGTTTTTT
clone size: .; J gene: TRBJ2-3; D gene: TRBD2; V gene: TRBV7-3; CDR3 protein: CASSLLAGAPSYF; CDR3 DNA: TGTGCCAGCAGCTTACTAGCGGGGGCCCCGTCGTATTTT
clone size: many; J gene: TRBJ1-2; D gene: .; V gene: TRBV6-1; CDR3 protein: CASSQGSNYGYTF; CDR3 DNA: TGTGCCAGCAGTCAGGGATCTAACTATGGCTACACCTTC
clone size: few; J gene: TRBJ2-5; D gene: .; V gene: TRBV20-1; CDR3 protein: CSARRGETQYF; CDR3 DNA: TGCAGTGCTAGACGGGGAGAGACCCAGTACTTC
clone size: many; J gene: TRBJ2-2; D gene: .; V gene: TRBV5-5; CDR3 protein: CASSLVAGTGLTGELFF; CDR3 DNA: TGTGCCAGCAGCTTGGTTGCGGGGACGGGGTTAACCGGGGAGCTGTTTTTT
clone size: many; J gene: TRBJ1-3; D gene: .; V gene: TRBV18; CDR3 protein: CASSPGRISGNTIYF; CDR3 DNA: TGTGCCAGCTCACCCGGACGGATCTCTGGAAACACCATATATTTT
clone size: few; J gene: TRBJ2-3; D gene: .; V gene: TRBV7-6; CDR3 protein: CASSLTSLAVTDTQYF; CDR3 DNA: TGTGCCAGCAGCTTGACAAGCCTAGCAGTGACAGATACGCAGTATTTT
clone size: many; J gene: TRBJ2-1; D gene: TRBD2; V gene: TRBV30; CDR3 protein: CAWRGTSGRNEQFF; CDR3 DNA: TGTGCCTGGAGGGGGACTAGCGGGAGGAATGAGCAGTTCTTC
clone size: many; J gene: TRBJ2-3; D gene: .; V gene: TRBV12-5; CDR3 protein: CASGTRNTDTQYF; CDR3 DNA: TGTGCTAGTGGCACACGCAACACAGATACGCAGTATTTT
clone size: many; J gene: TRBJ2-7; D gene: .; V gene: TRBV4-2; CDR3 protein: CASSQPTLGTYEQYF; CDR3 DNA: TGTGCCAGCAGCCAACCGACCCTTGGGACCTACGAGCAGTACTTC
clone size: many; J gene: TRBJ1-2; D gene: TRBD1; V gene: TRBV9; CDR3 protein: CASSEAGGDQGYTF; CDR3 DNA: TGTGCCAGCAGCGAAGCAGGGGGAGATCAGGGCTACACCTTC
clone size: many; J gene: TRBJ1-1; D gene: .; V gene: TRBV2; CDR3 protein: CASSEWQNTEAFF; CDR3 DNA: TGTGCCAGCAGTGAGTGGCAGAACACTGAAGCTTTCTTT
clone size: few; J gene: TRBJ2-6; D gene: .; V gene: TRBV9; CDR3 protein: CASSDGSGANVLTF; CDR3 DNA: TGTGCCAGCAGCGATGGGTCTGGGGCCAACGTCCTGACTTTC
clone size: many; J gene: TRBJ2-3; D gene: TRBD2; V gene: TRBV5-1; CDR3 protein: CASSPPGLAGVVSEDTQYF; CDR3 DNA: TGCGCCAGCAGCCCTCCGGGACTAGCGGGAGTGGTAAGCGAAGATACGCAGTATTTT
clone size: few; J gene: TRBJ1-4; D gene: .; V gene: TRBV20-1; CDR3 protein: CSASPFPRANEKLFF; CDR3 DNA: TGCAGTGCTAGCCCCTTCCCGCGAGCTAATGAAAAACTGTTTTTT